A single TCR beta chain is shown here with its context. These data come from a study of blood T cell repertoires in COVID-19. Study-wide context: Acute and convalescent COVID-19 specimens originated in the United States, Italy and Spain. From T cells, B-cell-depleted T cells, or PBMCs came the material, which was cDNA or gDNA.

There are 16 residues in the CDR3. Losses at the gene ends were 5 bases for V and 4 bases for J; bases not matched to a gene: 5. Germline CDR1 reads MDHEN; CDR2 reads SYDVKM. Original processing notes: Amplifying reference gene primers gave estimates of nucleated cell counts. Assay used: immunoSEQ multiplex PCR; TCRdb lists only in-frame clones, some missing. The V and J calls and clone size are taken from that table; D and trimming were inferred from the DNA. The sample lists 50,000 to 70,000 clones, 85% to 90% occurring once. The origin of this receptor is a man between 60 and 75 years old with acute or convalescent COVID-19. Sequenced sample: peripheral blood. This chain links TRBV28 with TRBJ1-4; 12 bases fit TRBD1. The CDR3 here is CASSRDRGPLNEKLFF. DNA for the CDR3: TGTGCCAGCAGTCGGGACAGGGGGCCGCTTAATGAAAAACTGTTTTTT.